This entry lists 22 T cell receptor beta chains sequenced from one sample in a study of cytomegalovirus exposure and HLA in healthy donors. The PCR was carried out with 60 Vbeta primers and 13 Jbeta primers. Profiled with immunoSEQ multiplex PCR; TCRdb holds only in-frame clones, not every one. The sample holds some 140,000 clones, 70% to 75% seen once. Sequences were obtained from PBMCs. The receptors here all came from a woman aged 40 to 55 in good health and CMV-seronegative.

The J gene is TRBJ1-2, the V gene TRBV5-8, with D perhaps TRBD1 (6 bases). CDR1 SGHTS and CDR2 YDEGEE come from the germline V gene. This CDR3 contains 13 residues. V shed 4 bases and J shed 5 bases, with 12 bases lying between them. The CDR3 DNA is TGTGCCAGCAGCCCCCACAGGGATTATGGCTACACCTTC. Protein sequence: CASSPHRDYGYTF.

A remark on this clone: Other DNA sequences in this sample translate to the same CDR3. The rearrangement joins TRBV6-6 to TRBJ1-1, with D hard to call. V lost 0 bases and J lost 3, with 8 bases in between. Germline loops: CDR1 MNHNY, CDR2 SVGAGI (reference sequence). This CDR3 spans 14 amino acids. In DNA, the CDR3 is TGTGCCAGCAGTTACTCGAACCGGGACACTGAAGCTTTCTTT. This translates into CASSYSNRDTEAFF.

This chain connects TRBV6-1 to TRBJ2-3, with 11 bases that match TRBD2. The length of the CDR3 is 14 residues. Germline loops: CDR1 MNHNS, CDR2 SASEGT. V lost 7 bases and J lost 8; bases outside the gene matches: 8. The CDR3 protein is CASKTSGGLLTQYF. The CDR3 nucleotides are TGTGCCAGCAAAACTAGCGGGGGCCTCCTTACGCAGTATTTT.

The chain joins TRBV27 to TRBJ2-3; possible D gene TRBD2, 7 bases. The length of the CDR3 is 15 residues. CDR1 MNHEY and CDR2 SMNVEV come from the germline V gene (reference sequence). The V and J ends lost 6 bases and 1 base respectively, with 14 bases between them. The CDR3 sequence is CASSPGGLRTDTQYF. The CDR3 DNA reads TGTGCCAGCAGCCCCGGGGGGCTCCGCACAGATACGCAGTATTTT.

The chain carries TRBV14 and TRBJ1-1, with TRBD1 matching over 7 bases. The CDR3 consists of 14 residues. Trimming at V came to 2 bases and at J to 4 bases, leaving 4 bases not matched to a gene. Germline loops: CDR1 SGHDN, CDR2 FVKESK. In nucleotides, the CDR3 is TGTGCCAGCAGCCAATTTGACAGGGTCACTGAAGCTTTCTTT. Amino acids: CASSQFDRVTEAFF.

This clone was detected a few times. The chain joins TRBV2 to TRBJ1-1; 10 bases align to TRBD1. The V segment lost 6 bases and the J segment 8 bases; nucleotides outside the gene matches: 12. The CDR3 has 15 residues. Germline values: CDR1 SNHLY, CDR2 FYNNEI. The CDR3, as DNA: TGTGCCAGCAGCTTGGGACAGGGGAGGGATCGCGAAGCTTTCTTT. Translation gives CASSLGQGRDREAFF.

V gene TRBV19 combines with J gene TRBJ2-4; TRBD1 agrees at 8 bases. The junction had 12 bases not matched to a gene; V was cut back by 6 bases and J by 5 bases. The length of the CDR3 is 16 residues. Germline loops: CDR1 LNHDA, CDR2 SQIVND (reference sequence). In DNA, the CDR3 is TGTGCCAGTAGGGTAAGACTAGGACAGGGCGAAAACATTCAGTACTTC. Its translation: CASRVRLGQGENIQYF.

This clone appeared a few times. The V and J genes are TRBV5-4 and TRBJ1-1, with 7 bases lining up with TRBD1. V shed 4 bases, J shed 5 bases, and the junction held 8 bases outside the gene matches. The CDR3 contains 14 residues. Germline CDR1 reads SGHNT; CDR2 reads YYREEE (reference sequence). This chain's CDR3 is CASSIDRDPTEAFF. DNA for the CDR3: TGTGCCAGCAGCATCGACAGGGATCCAACTGAAGCTTTCTTT.

There are a few counts of this clone. The rearrangement links TRBV29-1 to TRBJ1-1, with D hard to call. Germline V lookup: CDR1 SQVTM, CDR2 ANQGSEA. The CDR3 has 11 residues. The germline V and J ends were trimmed by 2 bases and 9 bases, with 10 bases remaining between them. The CDR3 loop is CSVERERKAFF. The CDR3, as DNA: TGCAGCGTTGAACGGGAGAGGAAAGCTTTCTTT.

The V call is TRBV18, the J call TRBJ1-4; D is unclear. CDR1 is KGHSH, CDR2 LQKENI, per germline. The CDR3 is 15 residues long. V was pared by 2 bases and J by 4 bases, with 11 bases between. CDR3 sequence: CASSPRRVDNEKLFF. The CDR3 bases are TGTGCCAGCTCACCAAGGCGGGTCGATAATGAAAAACTGTTTTTT.

The rearrangement uses TRBV5-1 and TRBJ1-1; D is ambiguous. The CDR3 consists of 12 residues. V was clipped by 4 bases and J by 6 bases, with 10 bases between them. The germline gives CDR1 SGHRS, CDR2 YFSETQ. CDR3: CASSAPGAEAFF. The CDR3 region has the DNA TGCGCCAGCAGCGCACCGGGAGCTGAAGCTTTCTTT.

The V gene is TRBV15, the J gene TRBJ2-5; 14 bases fit TRBD2. The germline gives CDR1 LNHNV, CDR2 YYDKDF (reference sequence). The CDR3 totals 15 residues. V gave up 8 bases and J gave up 5 bases; unmatched junction bases: 7. The DNA for the CDR3 is TGTGCCACCCAGCGGACTAGCGGGGGGACGGAGACCCAGTACTTC. It specifies CATQRTSGGTETQYF.

For the CDR3, the DNA is TGTGCCAGCAGCGTATCAGTCAGGGGGACAGATACGCAGTATTTT. Protein product: CASSVSVRGTDTQYF. This chain joins TRBV9 and TRBJ2-3; 7 bases are shared with TRBD1. This CDR3 contains 15 residues. V was clipped by 1 base and J by 3 bases; unmatched bases: 5. Germline V gives CDR1 SGDLS, CDR2 YYNGEE. Full variable domain (missing parts from reference TRBV9 and TRBJ2-3): DSGVTQTPKHLITATGQRVTLRCSPRSGDLSVYWYQQSLDQGLQFLIQYYNGEERAKGNILERFSAQQFPDLHSELNLSSLELGDSALYFCASSVSVRGTDTQYFGPGTRLTVL.

The genes are TRBV28 and TRBJ1-1; D possibly corresponds to TRBD1 (6 bases). Trimming removed 2 bases from V and 0 bases from J, with 13 bases in between. From germline, CDR1 is MDHEN and CDR2 SYDVKM. The CDR3 covers 16 residues. As DNA, the CDR3 is TGTGCCAGCAGTTTACTTCCGGACAGTCTGAACACTGAAGCTTTCTTT. It encodes CASSLLPDSLNTEAFF.

This clone has a single count. An end of the junction differs from the germline gene, which may be a read error. CDR3 loop: CSSSFGRGGATNEKLFF. DNA of the CDR3: TGTTCCAGCAGCTTCGGCCGAGGGGGGGCGACTAATGAAAAACTGTTTTTT. V is TRBV7-9 and J is TRBJ1-4, with D perhaps TRBD1 (6 bases). CDR3 length: 17 amino acids. Germline-derived CDR1 and CDR2 are SEHNR and FQNEAQ (reference sequence).

J is TRBJ1-4 and V is TRBV4-3; D call uncertain. This CDR3 has 16 residues. V was shortened by 4 bases and J by 0 bases, with 12 bases between the two germline ends. The germline gives CDR1 LGHNA, CDR2 YSLEER. CDR3 residues: CASSLQIRATNEKLFF. The CDR3 DNA reads as TGCGCCAGCAGCCTCCAGATACGGGCAACTAATGAAAAACTGTTTTTT.

This chain uses TRBV28 with TRBJ2-3; TRBD1 might be the D (5 bases). There are 17 residues in the CDR3. V lost 7 bases and J lost 2, with 22 bases in between. The germline V gene encodes CDR1 MDHEN and CDR2 SYDVKM. Here the CDR3 DNA reads TGTGCCAGCACCCCCCCTGGGTCAGGGTCTTCCACAGATACGCAGTATTTT. This sequence encodes CASTPPGSGSSTDTQYF. Combining the CDR3 with reference TRBV28 and TRBJ2-3 gives the whole variable domain DVKVTQSSRYLVKRTGEKVFLECVQDMDHENMFWYRQDPGLGLRLIYFSYDVKMKEKGDIPEGYSVSREKKERFSLILESASTNQTSMYLCASTPPGSGSSTDTQYFGPGTRLTVL.

The V and J genes are TRBV19 and TRBJ2-3, with TRBD1 matching 12 bases. In germline, CDR1 is LNHDA, CDR2 SQIVND (reference sequence). CDR3 length: 18 residues. After removal of 7 bases from V and 4 bases from J, the junction contained 15 bases not matched to a gene. This chain's CDR3 is CASTPTGQGAPRADTQYF. The CDR3 region has the DNA TGTGCCAGTACCCCAACGGGACAGGGGGCCCCTAGGGCAGATACGCAGTATTTT.

A few counts support this clone. This chain joins TRBV5-4 and TRBJ1-1, with D uncertain. V shed 1 base and J shed 6 bases, with 16 bases lying between them. The CDR3 runs 15 residues. Germline values: CDR1 SGHNT, CDR2 YYREEE (reference sequence). The CDR3 DNA reads TGTGCCAGCAGCTTGATCAATCGGAACCAGGCTGAAGCTTTCTTT. It codes for CASSLINRNQAEAFF.

This clone is a singleton in its sample. The gene calls are TRBV7-2 and TRBJ2-7; 8 bases fit TRBD2. The CDR3 runs 16 residues. The germline V gene has CDR1 SGHTA and CDR2 FQGNSA. The J segment lost 3 bases and the V segment lost 2 bases, leaving 9 bases of the junction unmatched. CDR3 residues: CASSLSMRGAFYEQYV. In nucleotides, the CDR3 is TGTGCCAGCAGCTTATCTATGCGGGGGGCCTTCTACGAGCAGTACGTC.

This rearrangement joins TRBV7-2 to TRBJ1-2, with D possibly TRBD1 on 6 matching bases. Trimming shortened V by 6 bases and J by 2 bases, and 10 bases separated the two germline ends. The length of the CDR3 is 13 residues. The V gene's germline CDR1 is SGHTA and CDR2 FQGNSA. The CDR3: CASSKGGNYGYTF. The CDR3 coding sequence is TGTGCCAGCAGTAAGGGGGGGAACTATGGCTACACCTTC.

This clone occurred once. This chain connects TRBV9 to TRBJ2-5; TRBD2 agrees at 14 bases. Per germline, CDR1 SGDLS and CDR2 YYNGEE. The CDR3 runs to 15 residues. The V segment lost 0 bases and the J segment 5 bases; nucleotides outside the gene matches: 0. This CDR3 reads CASSVGLAGGETQYF. CDR3 DNA: TGTGCCAGCAGCGTAGGACTAGCGGGGGGGGAGACCCAGTACTTC.